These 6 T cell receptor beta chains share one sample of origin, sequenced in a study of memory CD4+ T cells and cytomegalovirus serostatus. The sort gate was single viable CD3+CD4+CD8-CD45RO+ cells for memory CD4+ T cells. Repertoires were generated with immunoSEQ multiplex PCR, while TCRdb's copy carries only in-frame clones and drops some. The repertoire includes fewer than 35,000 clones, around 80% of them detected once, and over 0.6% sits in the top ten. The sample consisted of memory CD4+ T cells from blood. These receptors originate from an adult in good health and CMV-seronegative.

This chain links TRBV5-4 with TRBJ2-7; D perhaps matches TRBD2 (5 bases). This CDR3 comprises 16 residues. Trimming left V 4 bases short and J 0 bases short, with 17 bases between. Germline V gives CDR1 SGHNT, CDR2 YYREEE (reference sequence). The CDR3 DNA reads TGTGCCAGCAGCCCCAGTTTGACGGGGAGCTCCTACGAGCAGTACTTC. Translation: CASSPSLTGSSYEQYF.

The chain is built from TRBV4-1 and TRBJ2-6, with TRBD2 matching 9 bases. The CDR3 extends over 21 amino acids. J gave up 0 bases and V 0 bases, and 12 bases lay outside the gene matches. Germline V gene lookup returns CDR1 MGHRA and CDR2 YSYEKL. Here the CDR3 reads CASSQDLPASGAPSGANVLTF. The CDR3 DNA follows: TGCGCCAGCAGCCAAGATCTTCCCGCTAGCGGGGCTCCCTCTGGGGCCAACGTCCTGACTTTC.

Here the CDR3 reads CASSLSGSPDTQYF. The DNA for the CDR3 is TGCGCCAGCAGCTTATCGGGATCCCCAGATACGCAGTATTTT. The chain has TRBV5-1 and TRBJ2-3, with a tentative D call TRBD2 (5 bases). CDR3 size: 14 residues. Germline-derived CDR1 and CDR2 are SGHRS and YFSETQ. V was clipped by 2 bases and J by 4 bases, with 11 bases between them. Supplemented by reference TRBV5-1 and TRBJ2-3, the full variable domain reads KAGVTQTPRYLIKTRGQQVTLSCSPISGHRSVSWYQQTPGQGLQFLFEYFSETQRNKGNFPGRFSGRQFSNSRSEMNVSTLELGDSALYLCASSLSGSPDTQYFGPGTRLTVL.

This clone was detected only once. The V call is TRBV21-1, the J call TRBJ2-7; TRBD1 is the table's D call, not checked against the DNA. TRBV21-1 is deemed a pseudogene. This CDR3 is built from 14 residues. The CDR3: CASSPGTGVWEQYF. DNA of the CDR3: TGTGCCAGCAGCCCCGGGACAGGGGTCTGGGAGCAGTACTTC.

The CDR3 nucleotides are TGTGCCAGCTCACCACCCGGGACAGGGAGAAATTCACCCCTCCACTTT. The encoded protein is CASSPPGTGRNSPLHF. The rearrangement joins TRBV18 to TRBJ1-6, with 9 bases identical to TRBD1. Germline CDR1 KGHSH, CDR2 LQKENI. CDR3 size: 16 residues. J gave up 7 bases and V 0 bases, and 4 bases lay outside the gene matches.

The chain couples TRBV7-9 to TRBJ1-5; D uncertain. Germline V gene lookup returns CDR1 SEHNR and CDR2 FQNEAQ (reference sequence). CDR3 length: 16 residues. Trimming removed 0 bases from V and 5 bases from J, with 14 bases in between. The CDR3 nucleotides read TGTGCCAGCAGCTTAGCTAGGACCCGAAACGATCAGCCCCAGCATTTT. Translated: CASSLARTRNDQPQHF.